The 17 T cell receptor beta chains in this list originate from one sample, sequenced in a study of T cell clones after liver transplantation (dated by TCRdb to 2018 to 2020). The library was produced with the immunoSEQ multiplex PCR assay. TCRdb retrieved this table from immuneACCESS and kept in-frame rearrangements only. Not all clones are present; in checked studies, unresolved V genes account for under half, and no reason is known for the remainder. The sample yields roughly 100,000 clones; 82% were counted once. Jointly, the top ten make up around 0.94% of the sample. This specimen's time point label, interpreted: pre-transplant. The input for sequencing was CD4+ T cells from blood, taken before liver transplant. The receptors derive from a human donor who received a liver transplant.

The chain joins TRBV30 to TRBJ2-2, with 7 bases matching TRBD1. CDR1 is GTSNPN and CDR2 is SVGIG in the germline V gene (reference sequence). This CDR3 comprises 16 residues. J lost 6 bases, V lost 2 bases, and 12 bases had no gene match. DNA of the CDR3: TGTGCCTGGAGTCGCCCGGACAGGTCTAATGCCGGGGAGCTGTTTTTT. Protein sequence: CAWSRPDRSNAGELFF.

The chain employs TRBV10-3 and TRBJ2-7, with D unresolved. With 6 bases removed from V and 6 bases from J, the gap between germline ends came to 9 bases. The CDR3 is made up of 11 amino acids. CDR1 ENHRY and CDR2 SYGVKD come from the germline V gene. CDR3 sequence (DNA): TGTGCCATCAGGGATGAATTCGAGCAGTACTTC. Translating gives CAIRDEFEQYF.

The J gene is TRBJ2-5, the V gene TRBV27; 7 bases are a match to TRBD1. The CDR3 is 16 amino acids. With 0 bases clipped from V and 2 bases from J, the junction kept 6 bases outside the gene matches. Germline V gene lookup returns CDR1 MNHEY and CDR2 SMNVEV (reference sequence). The chain's CDR3 is CASSLSGTVLQETQYF. CDR3 DNA: TGTGCCAGCAGTTTATCCGGGACAGTTTTACAAGAGACCCAGTACTTC.

V is TRBV7-8 and J is TRBJ2-2; tentatively, D is TRBD2 (5 bases). This CDR3 is built from 16 residues. Trimming removed 3 bases at V and 1 base at J, with 12 bases between. Germline-derived CDR1 and CDR2 are SGHVS and FQNEAQ. CDR3 amino acids: CASSLDSELNTGELFF. The CDR3 DNA sequence: TGTGCCAGCAGCTTGGACTCCGAATTGAACACCGGGGAGCTGTTTTTT.

CDR3 amino acids: CASSSPLRDGELFF. CDR3 sequence (DNA): TGCGCCAGCAGCTCGCCCTTGAGAGATGGGGAGCTGTTTTTT. This chain connects TRBV5-1 to TRBJ2-2; D uncertain. From germline, CDR1 is SGHRS and CDR2 YFSETQ. The V and J ends lost 3 bases and 8 bases respectively, with 14 bases between them. This CDR3 has 14 amino acids.

This chain joins TRBV18 and TRBJ1-2; TRBD1 might be the D (5 bases). CDR1 is KGHSH, CDR2 LQKENI, per germline. The ends were cut back, 3 bases at V and 2 bases at J, with 7 bases in the middle. The length of the CDR3 is 13 residues. CDR3 loop: CASSPSGNYGYTF. Written as DNA, the CDR3 is TGTGCCAGCTCACCCTCAGGGAACTATGGCTACACCTTC.

This clone was counted between two and nine times. The J gene is TRBJ1-4, the V gene TRBV4-1; D is possibly TRBD1 (5 bases). The CDR3 has 15 residues. The V and J ends lost 3 bases and 6 bases respectively, with 14 bases between them. Germline V gives CDR1 MGHRA, CDR2 YSYEKL. The DNA for the CDR3 is TGCGCCAGCAGCCATTCCAGGGCTGGTGATGAAAAACTGTTTTTT. It specifies CASSHSRAGDEKLFF.

The J gene is TRBJ1-2, the V gene TRBV6-6, with D unresolved. The CDR3 consists of 12 residues. The germline V and J ends were trimmed by 5 bases and 10 bases, with 14 bases remaining between them. Germline lookup yields CDR1 MNHNY and CDR2 SVGAGI (reference sequence). CDR3 nucleotides: TGTGCCAGCAGTGCACCGGGAGCGTACTACACCTTC. Translated, it gives CASSAPGAYYTF.

This clone was found once. The chain recombines TRBV14 with TRBJ1-2, with D maybe TRBD1 (6 bases). V lost 0 bases to trimming and J lost 2 bases, with 19 bases between them. CDR3 size: 18 residues. Per germline, CDR1 SGHDN and CDR2 FVKESK. The CDR3 nucleotides are TGTGCCAGCAGCCAAGATTGGGACGGACAGAATCGGAACTATGGCTACACCTTC. This gives the protein CASSQDWDGQNRNYGYTF.

The chain employs TRBV6-1 and TRBJ2-5; 7 bases match TRBD2. CDR3 size: 14 residues. After removal of 7 bases from V and 0 bases from J, the junction contained 5 bases not matched to a gene. Germline V gives CDR1 MNHNS, CDR2 SASEGT. CDR3 DNA: TGTGCCAGCATTGGACTAGACTACCAAGAGACCCAGTACTTC. Encoded protein: CASIGLDYQETQYF.

The chain joins TRBV6-5 to TRBJ1-1; 10 bases align to TRBD1. CDR3 size: 14 residues. The V and J ends lost 4 bases and 5 bases, in that order; junction bases with no gene match: 4. Germline V gives CDR1 MNHEY, CDR2 SVGAGI. The CDR3 region is CASSFRDRGTEAFF. CDR3 sequence (DNA): TGTGCCAGCAGTTTCCGGGACAGGGGAACTGAAGCTTTCTTT.

The rearrangement joins TRBV19 to TRBJ1-5; D is unclear. Germline V gene lookup returns CDR1 LNHDA and CDR2 SQIVND (reference sequence). The CDR3 contains 14 residues. Between the trimmed V and J ends, which lost 10 bases and 0 bases, there was a span of 13 bases. The CDR3 DNA follows: TGTGCCACCAACGGACGGCGTAGCAATCAGCCCCAGCATTTT. This gives the protein CATNGRRSNQPQHF.

The CDR3 region is CASSPMTGIETEAFF. The DNA for the CDR3 is TGTGCCAGCTCACCGATGACAGGGATAGAGACTGAAGCTTTCTTT. The V and J genes are TRBV18 and TRBJ1-1; the match to TRBD1 covers 7 bases. The CDR3 has 15 amino acids. The ends lost 3 bases at V and 5 bases at J; junction bases unmatched: 9. CDR1 and CDR2 (germline): KGHSH, LQKENI.

This clone was seen many times. The chain recombines TRBV7-9 with TRBJ2-3, with 7 nucleotides matching TRBD1. V lost 3 bases to trimming and J lost 9 bases; unmatched junction nucleotides: 3. The CDR3 has 12 amino acids. The germline V gene has CDR1 SEHNR and CDR2 FQNEAQ (reference sequence). The CDR3 region is CASSFETGTQYF. The CDR3 DNA follows: TGTGCCAGCAGCTTCGAGACAGGGACGCAGTATTTT.

The chain combines TRBV5-1 with TRBJ2-1, with TRBD2 matching over 11 bases. After removal of 3 bases from V and 8 bases from J, the junction contained 7 bases not matched to a gene. The CDR3 runs to 15 residues. CDR1 is SGHRS, CDR2 YFSETQ, per germline. DNA of the CDR3: TGCGCCAGCAGCTGGTTAGCGGGAGGGCAGGATGAGCAGTTCTTC. It codes for CASSWLAGGQDEQFF.

A note on this clone: At the DNA level, this CDR3 is encoded by other sequences in the same sample as well. The rearrangement uses TRBV5-1 and TRBJ2-3, with D maybe TRBD1 (6 bases). The germline V gene encodes CDR1 SGHRS and CDR2 YFSETQ. The CDR3 consists of 15 residues. Trimming left V 0 bases short and J 1 base short, with 9 bases between. The CDR3 is CASSLVGAGTDTQYF. The CDR3 DNA sequence: TGCGCCAGCAGCTTGGTGGGGGCAGGCACAGATACGCAGTATTTT.

In its sample, this clone was seen once. V and J are TRBV7-2 and TRBJ2-3, with D possibly matching TRBD2 (6 bases). CDR1 and CDR2 from the germline V gene are SGHTA and FQGNSA. The CDR3 loop spans 16 amino acids. Trimming took 5 bases from V and 0 from J, leaving 15 bases between them. The CDR3 coding sequence is TGTGCCAGCAGCCCCGTTCTGGGGACTAGCACAGATACGCAGTATTTT. This sequence encodes CASSPVLGTSTDTQYF.